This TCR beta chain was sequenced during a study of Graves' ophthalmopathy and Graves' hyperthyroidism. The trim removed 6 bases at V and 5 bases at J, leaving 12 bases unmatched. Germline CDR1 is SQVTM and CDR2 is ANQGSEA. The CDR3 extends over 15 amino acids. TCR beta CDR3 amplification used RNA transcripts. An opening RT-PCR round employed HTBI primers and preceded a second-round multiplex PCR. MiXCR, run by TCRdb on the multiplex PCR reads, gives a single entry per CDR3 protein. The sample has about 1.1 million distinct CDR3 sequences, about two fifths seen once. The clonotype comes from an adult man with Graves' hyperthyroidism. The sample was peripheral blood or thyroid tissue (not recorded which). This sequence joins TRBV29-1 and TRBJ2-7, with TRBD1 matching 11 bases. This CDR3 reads CSVRAGDRGLNEQYF. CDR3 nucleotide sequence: TGCAGCGTCCGGGCGGGGGACAGGGGGTTGAACGAGCAGTACTTC.